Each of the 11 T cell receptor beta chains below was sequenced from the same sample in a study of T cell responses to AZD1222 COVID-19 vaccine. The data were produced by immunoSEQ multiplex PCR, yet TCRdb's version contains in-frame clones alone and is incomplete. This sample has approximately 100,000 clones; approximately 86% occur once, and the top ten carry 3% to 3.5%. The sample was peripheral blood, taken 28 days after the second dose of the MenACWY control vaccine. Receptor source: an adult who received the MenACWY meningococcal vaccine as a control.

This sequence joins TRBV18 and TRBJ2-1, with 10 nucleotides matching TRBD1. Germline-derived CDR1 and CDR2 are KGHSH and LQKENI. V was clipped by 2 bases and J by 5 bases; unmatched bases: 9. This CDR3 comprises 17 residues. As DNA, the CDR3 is TGTGCCAGCTCACCAGCCGGCATGGGACAGGGGAACAATGAGCAGTTCTTC. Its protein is CASSPAGMGQGNNEQFF.

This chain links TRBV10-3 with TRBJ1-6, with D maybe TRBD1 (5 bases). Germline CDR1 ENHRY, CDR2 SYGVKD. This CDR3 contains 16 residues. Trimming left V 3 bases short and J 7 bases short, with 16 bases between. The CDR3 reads CAISDKGRFDNSPLHF. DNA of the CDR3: TGTGCCATCAGTGATAAGGGGCGGTTTGACAATTCACCCCTCCACTTT.

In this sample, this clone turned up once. Here the CDR3 DNA reads TGCGCCAGCAGCCAACGAACAGCTAGCACAGATACGCAGTATTTT. It translates to CASSQRTASTDTQYF. J is TRBJ2-3 and V is TRBV4-1; D ambiguous. Germline CDR1 is MGHRA and CDR2 is YSYEKL. The germline V and J ends were trimmed by 2 bases and 0 bases, with 9 bases remaining between them. The CDR3 sequence is 15 residues long.

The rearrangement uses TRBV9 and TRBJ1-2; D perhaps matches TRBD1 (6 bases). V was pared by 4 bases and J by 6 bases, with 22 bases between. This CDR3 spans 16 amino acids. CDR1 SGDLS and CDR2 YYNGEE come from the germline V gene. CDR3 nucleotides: TGTGCCAGCAGCCCCCGACCTCGGGACACGTCGGATGGCTACACCTTC. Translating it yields CASSPRPRDTSDGYTF.

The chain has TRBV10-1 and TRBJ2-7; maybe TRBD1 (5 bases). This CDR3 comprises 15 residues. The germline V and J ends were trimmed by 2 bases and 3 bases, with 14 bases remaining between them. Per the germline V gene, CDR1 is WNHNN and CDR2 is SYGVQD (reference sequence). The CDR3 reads CASSEKGLGDYEQYF. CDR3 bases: TGCGCCAGCAGTGAGAAGGGGTTAGGGGACTACGAGCAGTACTTC.

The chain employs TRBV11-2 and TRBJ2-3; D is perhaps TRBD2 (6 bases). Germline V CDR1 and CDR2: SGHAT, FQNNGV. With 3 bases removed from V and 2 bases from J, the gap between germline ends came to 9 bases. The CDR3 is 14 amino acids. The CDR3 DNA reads TGTGCCAGCAGCTTTGGGACTTACACAGATACGCAGTATTTT. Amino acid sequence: CASSFGTYTDTQYF.

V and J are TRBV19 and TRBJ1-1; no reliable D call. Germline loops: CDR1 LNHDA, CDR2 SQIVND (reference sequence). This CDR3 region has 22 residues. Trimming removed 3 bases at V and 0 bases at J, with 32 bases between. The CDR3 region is CASSIMPNGGDLLHPLNTEAFF. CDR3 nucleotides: TGTGCCAGTAGTATCATGCCGAATGGAGGTGACCTCCTTCACCCATTGAACACTGAAGCTTTCTTT.

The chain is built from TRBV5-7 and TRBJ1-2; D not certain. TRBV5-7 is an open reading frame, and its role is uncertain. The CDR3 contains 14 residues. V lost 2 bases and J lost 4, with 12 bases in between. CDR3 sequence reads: CASSFRQYCYGYTF. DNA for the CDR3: TGTGCCAGCAGCTTTAGGCAGTATTGCTATGGCTACACCTTC.

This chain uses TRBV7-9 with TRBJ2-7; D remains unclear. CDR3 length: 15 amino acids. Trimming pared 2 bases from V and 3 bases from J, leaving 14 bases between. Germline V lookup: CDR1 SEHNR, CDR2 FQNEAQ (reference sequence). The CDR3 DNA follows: TGTGCCAGCAGCTTATCTTACGGTGAAAGCTACGAGCAGTACTTC. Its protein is CASSLSYGESYEQYF.

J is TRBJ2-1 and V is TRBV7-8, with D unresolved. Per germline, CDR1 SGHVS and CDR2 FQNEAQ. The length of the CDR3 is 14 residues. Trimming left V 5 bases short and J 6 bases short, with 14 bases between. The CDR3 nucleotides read TGTGCCAGCAGCGCCGTGGTCATCCCCAATGAGCAGTTCTTC. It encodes CASSAVVIPNEQFF.

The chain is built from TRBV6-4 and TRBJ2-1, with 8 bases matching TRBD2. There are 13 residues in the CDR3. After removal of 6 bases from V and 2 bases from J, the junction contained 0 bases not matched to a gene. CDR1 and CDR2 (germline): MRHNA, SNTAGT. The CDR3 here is CASSGGAYNEQFF. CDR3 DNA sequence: TGTGCCAGCAGCGGGGGGGCCTACAATGAGCAGTTCTTC.